The entry below describes one T cell receptor beta chain. Its antigen is as yet unknown. This specimen belongs to a study of cytomegalovirus exposure and HLA in healthy donors. Profiled with immunoSEQ multiplex PCR; TCRdb holds only in-frame clones, not every one. Here the sample spans 200,000 to 300,000 clones, approximately 84% being singletons. V lost 4 bases and J 2 bases, leaving 19 bases between the germline ends. Germline loops: CDR1 MNHEY, CDR2 SMNVEV (reference sequence). The CDR3 extends over 17 amino acids. Separate from the approximately 670-subject first cohort was the approximately 120-subject validation cohort, to which the donors belonged. General study points: Reports indicated that the classifier achieved high specificity and sensitivity in diagnosing cytomegalovirus status. The study put some 150 TCR beta chains on its list as cytomegalovirus-associated. Subsequent analysis revealed that first-cohort TCR clusters tended to co-occur in the 95 to 150 validation repertoires.

The chain joins TRBV27 to TRBJ2-3, with TRBD1 as a possible D gene (6 bases). The material sequenced was PBMCs. The source is a woman in her 30s in good health and CMV-seropositive. CDR3 protein: CASSWMGAEPDTDTQYF. CDR3 bases: TGTGCCAGCAGTTGGATGGGGGCGGAGCCGGACACAGATACGCAGTATTTT.